The text below deals with one TCR beta chain. The data were obtained in a study of identical twins. TCRdb reprocessed the 5' RACE reads via MiXCR and lists one record per CDR3 protein. The data contain about 550,000 distinct CDR3 sequences, about a fifth of them singletons. CDR3 length: 15 residues. Germline-derived CDR1 and CDR2 are LGHNA and YNFKEQ. Trimming pared 0 bases from V and 4 bases from J, leaving 12 bases between. Separately, the same data were catalogued under a study of yellow fever vaccine responses in identical twins.

This chain joins TRBV4-2 and TRBJ1-1; D is uncertain. The sequencing input was CD4+ T cells sorted from blood. The clonotype comes from a young woman in good health. CDR3: CASSQEATLGTEAFF. The CDR3 bases are TGTGCCAGCAGCCAAGAGGCGACACTGGGCACTGAAGCTTTCTTT.